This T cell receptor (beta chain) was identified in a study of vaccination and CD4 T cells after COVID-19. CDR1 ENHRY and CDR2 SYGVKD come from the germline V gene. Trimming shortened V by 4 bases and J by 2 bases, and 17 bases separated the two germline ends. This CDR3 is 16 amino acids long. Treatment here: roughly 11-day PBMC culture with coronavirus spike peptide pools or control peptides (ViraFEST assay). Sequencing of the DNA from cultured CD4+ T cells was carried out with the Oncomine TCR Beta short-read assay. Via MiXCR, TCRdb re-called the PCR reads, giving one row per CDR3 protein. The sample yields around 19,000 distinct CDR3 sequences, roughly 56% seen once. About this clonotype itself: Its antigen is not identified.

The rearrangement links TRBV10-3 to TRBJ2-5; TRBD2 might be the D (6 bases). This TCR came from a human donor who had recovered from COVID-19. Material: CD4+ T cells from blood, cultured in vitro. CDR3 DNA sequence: TGTGCCATCAGTGGGTCAGCGGGTGAACGGCAAGAGACCCAGTACTTC. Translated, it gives CAISGSAGERQETQYF.